The 7 T cell receptor beta chains presented below share a single source sample, sequenced in a study of CD8 T cell repertoires and HIV-1 epitope variants (dated by TCRdb to about 2020). Libraries were built with the immunoSEQ multiplex PCR assay. TCRdb stores this immuneACCESS table with in-frame sequences only. Part of the clones is absent; in the studies checked, under half of the shortfall reflects unresolved V genes, and no reason is known for the rest. Counted in this sample were fewer than 7,500 clones; around 69% of them appeared once. Roughly two fifths of the sample is in the top ten clones. Their antigen targets remain unknown. The sequencing input was cultured CD8+ T cells derived from PBMCs. These receptors were taken from a male donor with HIV.

This chain uses TRBV25-1 with TRBJ2-3; no definite D call. Germline V gene data show CDR1 as MGHDK and CDR2 as SYGVNS. The CDR3 consists of 11 residues. V was pared by 2 bases and J by 6 bases, with 3 bases between. CDR3 sequence (DNA): TGTGCCAGCAGTGAAGTGGATACGCAGTATTTT. Residues: CASSEVDTQYF. The full variable domain, in which reference TRBV25-1 and TRBJ2-3 provide the parts outside the CDR3, is EADIYQTPRYLVIGTGKKITLECSQTMGHDKMYWYQQDPGMELHLIHYSYGVNSTEKGDLSSESTVSRIRTEHFPLTLESARPSHTSQYLCASSEVDTQYFGPGTRLTVL.

There are a few counts of this clone. The chain has TRBV19 and TRBJ1-1; tentatively, D is TRBD1 (5 bases). V shed 4 bases and J shed 1 base, with 10 bases lying between them. Germline-derived CDR1 and CDR2 are LNHDA and SQIVND (reference sequence). CDR3 size: 14 residues. CDR3 nucleotide sequence: TGTGCCAGTAGTACAGGGATACGGAACACTGAAGCTTTCTTT. Translating gives CASSTGIRNTEAFF.

The chain combines TRBV2 with TRBJ1-2; 9 nucleotides align to TRBD1. The V and J ends lost 6 bases and 6 bases, in that order; junction bases with no gene match: 8. The germline CDR1 and CDR2 sequences are SNHLY and FYNNEI. The CDR3 loop spans 14 amino acids. The CDR3 is CASREDRGTHGYTF. The CDR3, as DNA: TGTGCCAGCAGAGAGGACAGGGGTACGCATGGCTACACCTTC.

J is TRBJ2-7 and V is TRBV10-2; TRBD1 aligns across 12 bases. The V gene end was trimmed by 6 bases and the J gene end by 4 bases; junction bases not matched to a gene: 4. CDR1 is WSHSY, CDR2 SAAADI, per germline. The CDR3 is 14 residues long. The CDR3 loop reads CASRPGQGAYEQYF. The CDR3 DNA reads TGCGCCAGCAGGCCGGGACAGGGGGCTTACGAGCAGTACTTC.

Only one count was recorded for this clone. The genes are TRBV4-2 and TRBJ2-1; 9 nucleotides match TRBD1. The trim removed 1 base at V and 6 bases at J, leaving 25 bases unmatched. Germline V lookup: CDR1 LGHNA, CDR2 YNFKEQ. The CDR3 is 22 amino acids. The CDR3 loop is CASSQAIRGTGSIGTIPNEQFF. In DNA, the CDR3 is TGTGCCAGCAGCCAAGCTATAAGGGGGACAGGGTCAATTGGCACAATACCCAATGAGCAGTTCTTC.

This chain connects TRBV28 to TRBJ2-1; 7 bases agree with TRBD2. After removal of 4 bases from V and 7 bases from J, the junction contained 22 bases not matched to a gene. The CDR3 contains 19 residues. Per the germline V gene, CDR1 is MDHEN and CDR2 is SYDVKM. In DNA, the CDR3 is TGTGCCAGCAGTTCCCCCTTGGTTCGTGAGGGCAGAGCGGGGAATGAGCAGTTCTTC. It codes for CASSSPLVREGRAGNEQFF. The variable domain in full, with the rest retrieved from reference TRBV28 and TRBJ2-1, is DVKVTQSSRYLVKRTGEKVFLECVQDMDHENMFWYRQDPGLGLRLIYFSYDVKMKEKGDIPEGYSVSREKKERFSLILESASTNQTSMYLCASSSPLVREGRAGNEQFFGPGTRLTVL.

The J gene is TRBJ2-6, the V gene TRBV28; D remains ambiguous. The V end was cut by 3 bases, the J end by 1 base, with 7 bases between. Germline CDR1 MDHEN, CDR2 SYDVKM. CDR3 size: 15 residues. The CDR3 sequence is CASSFSLSGANVLTF. CDR3 sequence (DNA): TGTGCCAGCAGTTTCTCATTGTCTGGGGCCAACGTCCTGACTTTC. Supplemented by reference TRBV28 and TRBJ2-6, the full variable domain reads DVKVTQSSRYLVKRTGEKVFLECVQDMDHENMFWYRQDPGLGLRLIYFSYDVKMKEKGDIPEGYSVSREKKERFSLILESASTNQTSMYLCASSFSLSGANVLTFGAGSRLTVL.